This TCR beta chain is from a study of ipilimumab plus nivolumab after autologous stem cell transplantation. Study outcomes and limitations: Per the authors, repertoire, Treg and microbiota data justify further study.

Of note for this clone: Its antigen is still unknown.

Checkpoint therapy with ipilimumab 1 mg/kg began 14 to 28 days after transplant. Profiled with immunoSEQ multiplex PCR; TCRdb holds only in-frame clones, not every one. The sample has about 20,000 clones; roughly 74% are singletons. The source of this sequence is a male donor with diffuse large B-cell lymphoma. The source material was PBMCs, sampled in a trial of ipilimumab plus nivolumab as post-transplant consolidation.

The CDR3 protein is CASSPMSGTGPYEQYF. CDR3 bases: TGTGCCAGCAGCCCCATGTCCGGGACAGGGCCCTACGAGCAGTACTTC. The rearrangement joins TRBV11-2 to TRBJ2-7; 9 positions agree with TRBD1. Germline V gene lookup returns CDR1 SGHAT and CDR2 FQNNGV. V lost 5 bases, J lost 2 bases, and 10 bases stayed unmatched. This CDR3 is built from 16 residues.